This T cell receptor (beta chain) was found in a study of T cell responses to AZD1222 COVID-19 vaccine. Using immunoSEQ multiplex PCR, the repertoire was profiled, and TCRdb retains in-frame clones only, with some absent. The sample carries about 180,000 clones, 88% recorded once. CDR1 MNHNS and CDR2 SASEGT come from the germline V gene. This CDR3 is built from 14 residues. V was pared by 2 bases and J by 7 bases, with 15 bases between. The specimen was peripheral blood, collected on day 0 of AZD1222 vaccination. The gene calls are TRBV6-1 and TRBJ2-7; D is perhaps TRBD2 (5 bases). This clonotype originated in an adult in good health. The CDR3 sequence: CASSEPAFSGEQYF. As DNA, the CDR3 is TGTGCCAGCAGTGAACCCGCTTTTTCGGGGGAGCAGTACTTC.